This T cell receptor (beta chain) was identified in a study of blood T cells in healthy people across ages (dated by TCRdb to 2014 to 2015). About the full investigation: In model experiments, template switching captured about one uniquely barcoded TCR beta cDNA molecule for every two T cells. Age-related changes in TCR beta repertoire diversity were measured in the study by deep sequencing normalized with unique cDNA molecular identifiers. Four age groups were formed from the donors: young (average approximately 15 years), middle-aged (less than 40), aged (around 68) and long-lived (less than 85). Donors of different ages were randomly distributed across sequencing lanes to avoid experimental bias. For two donors (one aged 18 to 29 and one aged 80 or older), the study analyzed two additional independent replicas of 1 million unique cDNA reads from the same blood draw.

Summary of the overall study and its limitations: Observed TCR beta diversity correlated strongly with the percentage of naive T cells measured by flow cytometry. Bulk unsorted PBMC profiling prevented conclusive comparison of naive and antigen-experienced compartments. Observed TCR beta diversity per million T cells fell roughly linearly with age, and a significant reduction was already apparent by age around 40. The CMV infection status of donors was not known, potentially confounding age-related changes in expanded clonotypes. The long-lived group showed more naive CD4+ T cells, fewer expanded clones and increased TCR diversity than the aged group, suggesting age selection. Estimates of total diversity from one million sequenced T cells were regarded as lower bounds and underestimates.

Library generation was performed with 5' RACE. A second PCR of 7 to 11 cycles was performed with a sample-barcoded 5' primer and a J-beta primer mix. Each TCR beta cDNA molecule received a unique molecular identifier from a template-switch 5' adaptor carrying 12 random nucleotides. Each sample yielded at least 3 million CDR3-containing paired-end reads. First-strand cDNA synthesis was performed from all RNA using the Mint cDNA synthesis kit, with priming by a TRBC-specific oligonucleotide. After uracil-DNA glycosylase treatment, a first 18-cycle PCR used universal primers M1SS and BC2_uni_R on all cDNA. In the authors' own workflow: For normalization, 1 million high-quality reads, each with a distinct molecular identifier, were randomly selected from each sample. Instead of being binned into consensus sequences, reads with shared molecular identifiers were discarded. CDR3 identification, clonotype clustering and error correction used MiTCR with a Q25 quality threshold and the strictest error-elimination algorithm. A nonparametric unseen species model with Euler transformation was used to estimate lower-bound total TCR beta diversity. Clones were called with MiXCR by TCRdb after fastp trimmed the public reads at Q25, and only in-frame beta chains were retained. Entries that share a CDR3 protein sequence are merged under the most common genes and DNA. The V and J calls and clone size are TCRdb's, not the authors'. The sample records 1.8 million or so distinct CDR3 sequences, around 42% of which are singletons. The ten most abundant clones make up roughly 24% of the sample.

Concerning this clonotype itself: What antigen it recognizes has not been identified. Base quality data are lacking; no much larger clone is found one base away.

The germline V gene (reference sequence) gives CDR1 as DFQATT and CDR2 as SNEGSKA. Trimming costs V 0 bases and J 7 bases, and their ends lie 6 bases apart. The CDR3 numbers 12 residues from cysteine through phenylalanine. Only the CDR3 portion is preserved as DNA: 36 bases, with reading frame beginning at the first base. Systemically healthy Caucasian individuals from Russia, 35 to 50 in total and aged about 6 to 100 years, were included as donors. Roughly 10 milliliters of peripheral blood were drawn from each donor into EDTA-treated Vacutainer tubes. Ficoll-Paque density-gradient centrifugation was used to isolate PBMCs, with at least 6 million obtained per sample. Total RNA was extracted from PBMCs with Trizol reagent, with at least 5.5 micrograms obtained per sample. For every donor, an aliquot of PBMCs went through flow cytometry to measure the percentages of naive CD45RAhigh/CD27high T cells.

The TCR was taken from a human donor in good health. This sequence uses TRBV20-1 and TRBJ1-4, with the D segment identity uncertain. The source material was blood. The nucleotide sequence reads TGCAGTGCTAGAGATTTCGGTGAAAAACTGTTTTTT. Translated, this is CSARDFGEKLFF.